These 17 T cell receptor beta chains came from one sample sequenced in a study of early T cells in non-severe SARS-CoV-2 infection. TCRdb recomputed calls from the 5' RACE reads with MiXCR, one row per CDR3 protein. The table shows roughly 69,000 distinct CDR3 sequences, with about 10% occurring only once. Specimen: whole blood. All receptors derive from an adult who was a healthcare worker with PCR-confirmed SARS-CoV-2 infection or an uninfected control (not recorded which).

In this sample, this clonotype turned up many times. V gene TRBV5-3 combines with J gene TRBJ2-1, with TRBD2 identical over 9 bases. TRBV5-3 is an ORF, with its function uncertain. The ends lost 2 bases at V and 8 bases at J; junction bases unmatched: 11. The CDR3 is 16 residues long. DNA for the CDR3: TGTGCCAGAAGCTTAAATCGCGGGAGGGGAAGCGATGAGCAGTTCTTC. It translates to CARSLNRGRGSDEQFF.

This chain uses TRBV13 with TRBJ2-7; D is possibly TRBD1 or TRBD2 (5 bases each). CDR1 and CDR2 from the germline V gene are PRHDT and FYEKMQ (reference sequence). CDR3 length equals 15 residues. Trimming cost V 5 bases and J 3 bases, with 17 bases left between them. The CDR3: CASSAGGMRGYEQYF. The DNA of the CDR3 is TGTGCCAGCAGCGCCGGTGGTATGAGGGGCTACGAGCAGTACTTC.

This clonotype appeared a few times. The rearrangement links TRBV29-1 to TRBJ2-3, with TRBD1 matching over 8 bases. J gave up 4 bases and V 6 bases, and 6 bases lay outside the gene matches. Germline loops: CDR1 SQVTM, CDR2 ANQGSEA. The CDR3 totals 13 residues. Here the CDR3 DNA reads TGCAGCGTAAGCCGGGACAGGCCAGATACGCAGTATTTT. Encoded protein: CSVSRDRPDTQYF.

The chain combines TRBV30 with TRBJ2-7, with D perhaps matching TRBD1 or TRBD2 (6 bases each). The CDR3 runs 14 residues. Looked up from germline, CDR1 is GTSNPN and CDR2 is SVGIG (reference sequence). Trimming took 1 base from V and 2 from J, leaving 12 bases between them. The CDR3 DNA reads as TGTGCCTGGAGTGCGGGGGCGATTCCCTACGAGCAGTACTTC. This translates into CAWSAGAIPYEQYF.

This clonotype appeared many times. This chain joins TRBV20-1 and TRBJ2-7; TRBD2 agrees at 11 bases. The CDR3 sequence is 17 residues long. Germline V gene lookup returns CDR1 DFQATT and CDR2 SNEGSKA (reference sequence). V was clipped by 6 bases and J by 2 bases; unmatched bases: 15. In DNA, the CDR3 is TGCAGTGCCCTGAGAGAAGCTGGGACTAGCGGAGCCTACGAGCAGTACTTC. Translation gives CSALREAGTSGAYEQYF.

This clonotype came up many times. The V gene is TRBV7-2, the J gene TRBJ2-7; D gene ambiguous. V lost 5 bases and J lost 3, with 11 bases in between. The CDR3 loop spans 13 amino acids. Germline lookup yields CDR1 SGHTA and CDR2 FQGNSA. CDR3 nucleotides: TGTGCCAGCAGCCCTCGGAGATACTACGAGCAGTACTTC. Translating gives CASSPRRYYEQYF.

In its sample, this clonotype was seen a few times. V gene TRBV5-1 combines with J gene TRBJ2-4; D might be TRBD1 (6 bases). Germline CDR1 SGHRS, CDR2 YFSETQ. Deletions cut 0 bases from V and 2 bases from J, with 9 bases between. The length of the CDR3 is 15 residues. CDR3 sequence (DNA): TGCGCCAGCAGCTTGGAACAGGGTACCAAAAACATTCAGTACTTC. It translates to CASSLEQGTKNIQYF.

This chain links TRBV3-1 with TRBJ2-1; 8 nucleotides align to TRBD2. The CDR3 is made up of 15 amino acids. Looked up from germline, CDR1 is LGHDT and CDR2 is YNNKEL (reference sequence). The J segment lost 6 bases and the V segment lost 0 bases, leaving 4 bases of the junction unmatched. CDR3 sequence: CASSQELAAPNEQFF. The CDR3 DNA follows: TGTGCCAGCAGCCAAGAACTAGCGGCCCCCAATGAGCAGTTCTTC.

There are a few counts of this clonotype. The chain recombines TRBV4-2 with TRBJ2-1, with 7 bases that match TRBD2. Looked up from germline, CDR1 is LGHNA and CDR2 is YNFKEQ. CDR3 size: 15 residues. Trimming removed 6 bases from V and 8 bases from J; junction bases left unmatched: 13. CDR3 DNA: TGTGCCAGCAGTAGGGTGGGGAGGGAGAGGGATGAGCAGTTCTTC. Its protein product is CASSRVGRERDEQFF.

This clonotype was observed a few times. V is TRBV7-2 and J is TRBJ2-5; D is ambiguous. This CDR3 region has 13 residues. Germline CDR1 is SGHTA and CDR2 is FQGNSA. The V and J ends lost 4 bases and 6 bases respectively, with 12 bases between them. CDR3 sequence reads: CASSSNSPQTQYF. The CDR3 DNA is TGTGCCAGCAGCTCCAACAGCCCCCAGACCCAGTACTTC.

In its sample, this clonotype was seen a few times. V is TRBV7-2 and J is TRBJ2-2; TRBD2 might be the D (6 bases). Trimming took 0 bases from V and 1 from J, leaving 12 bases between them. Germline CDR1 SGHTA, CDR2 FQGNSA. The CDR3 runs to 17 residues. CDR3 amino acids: CASSLAGYSGNTGELFF. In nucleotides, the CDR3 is TGTGCCAGCAGCTTAGCAGGGTATAGCGGGAACACCGGGGAGCTGTTTTTT.

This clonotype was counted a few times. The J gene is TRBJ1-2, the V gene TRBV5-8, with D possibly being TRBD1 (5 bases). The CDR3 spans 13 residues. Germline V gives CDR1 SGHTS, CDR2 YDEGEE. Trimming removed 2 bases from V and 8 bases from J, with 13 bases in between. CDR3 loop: CASSLRQREGYTF. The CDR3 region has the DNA TGTGCCAGCAGCTTAAGACAGAGGGAAGGCTACACCTTC.

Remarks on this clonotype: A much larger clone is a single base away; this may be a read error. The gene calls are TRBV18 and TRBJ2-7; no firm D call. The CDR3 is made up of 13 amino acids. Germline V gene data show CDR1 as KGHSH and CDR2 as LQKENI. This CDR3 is CVSSSPSSYEQYF. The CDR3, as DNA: TGTGTCAGCTCGTCTCCAAGCTCCTACGAGCAGTACTTC.

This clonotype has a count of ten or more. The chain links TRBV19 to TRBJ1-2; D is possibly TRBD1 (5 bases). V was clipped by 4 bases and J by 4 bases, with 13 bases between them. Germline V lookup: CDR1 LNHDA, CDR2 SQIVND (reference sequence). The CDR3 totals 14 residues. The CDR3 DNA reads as TGTGCCAGTAGTAGACGAGACAGCCCCTATGGCTACACCTTC. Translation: CASSRRDSPYGYTF. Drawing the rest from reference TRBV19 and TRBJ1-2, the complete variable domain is DGGITQSPKYLFRKEGQNVTLSCEQNLNHDAMYWYRQDPGQGLRLIYYSQIVNDFQKGDIAEGYSVSREKKESFPLTVTSAQKNPTAFYLCASSRRDSPYGYTFGSGTRLTVV.

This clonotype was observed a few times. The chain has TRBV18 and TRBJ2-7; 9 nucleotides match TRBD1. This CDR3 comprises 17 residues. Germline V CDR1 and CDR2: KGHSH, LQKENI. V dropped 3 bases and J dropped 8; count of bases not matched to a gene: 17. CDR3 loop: CASSPTGGTAHPVKQYF. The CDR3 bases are TGTGCCAGCTCACCGACAGGGGGGACGGCCCACCCGGTAAAGCAGTACTTC.

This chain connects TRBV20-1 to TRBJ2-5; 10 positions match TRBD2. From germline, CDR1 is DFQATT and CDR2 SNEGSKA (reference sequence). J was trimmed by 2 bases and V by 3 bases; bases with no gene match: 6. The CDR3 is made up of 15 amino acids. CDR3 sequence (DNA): TGCAGTGCTAGGCAACTAGCGGGATCTCAAGAGACCCAGTACTTC. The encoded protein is CSARQLAGSQETQYF.

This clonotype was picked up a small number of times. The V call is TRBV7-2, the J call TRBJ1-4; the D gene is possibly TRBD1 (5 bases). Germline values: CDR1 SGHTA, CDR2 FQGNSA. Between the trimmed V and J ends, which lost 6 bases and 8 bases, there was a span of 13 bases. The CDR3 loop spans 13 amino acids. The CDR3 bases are TGTGCCAGCAGGAGGGGAGGAAGCGAAAAACTGTTTTTT. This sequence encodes CASRRGGSEKLFF.